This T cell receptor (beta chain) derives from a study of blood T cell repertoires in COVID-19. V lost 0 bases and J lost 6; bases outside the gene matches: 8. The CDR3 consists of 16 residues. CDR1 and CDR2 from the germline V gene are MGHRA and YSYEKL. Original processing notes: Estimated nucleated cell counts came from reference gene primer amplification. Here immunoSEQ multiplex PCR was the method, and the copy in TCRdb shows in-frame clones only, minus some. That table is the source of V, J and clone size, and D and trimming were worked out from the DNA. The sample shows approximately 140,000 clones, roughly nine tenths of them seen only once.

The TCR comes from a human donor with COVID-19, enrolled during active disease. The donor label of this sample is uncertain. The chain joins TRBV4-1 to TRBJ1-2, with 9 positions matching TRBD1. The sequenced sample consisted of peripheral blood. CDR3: CASSQDFSRQGDGYTF. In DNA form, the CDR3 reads TGCGCCAGCAGCCAAGACTTCTCGCGACAGGGGGATGGCTACACCTTC.